This entry concerns a single TCR beta chain. Its antigen remains unknown. The data originate from a study of siplizumab effects on memory and regulatory T cells. The CDR3 is 15 amino acids. Germline CDR1 SNHLY, CDR2 FYNNEI. J gave up 6 bases and V 6 bases, and 6 bases lay outside the gene matches. Study results and caveats: Naive T cell populations appeared to exhibit greater diversity than memory cells and appeared to be major alloresponse contributors. There was no confirmation of the suppressive function of proliferating Tregs from siplizumab cultures.

Assay used: immunoSEQ multiplex PCR; TCRdb lists only in-frame clones, some missing. The table records about 110,000 clones, about 91% of them present only once. The sample taken for sequencing was Tregs sorted from blood. The chain employs TRBV2 and TRBJ1-5, with 12 bases lining up with TRBD1. The source is a human donor in good health. The chain's CDR3 is CASRGGQGAGQPQHF. In DNA form, the CDR3 reads TGTGCCAGCAGGGGGGGACAGGGGGCTGGTCAGCCCCAGCATTTT.